This T cell receptor beta chain was obtained from a study of long-term antiretroviral therapy in people with HIV. This clone was counted once. The antigen is undetermined. The CDR3 sequence is 16 residues long. Germline V gene data show CDR1 as MNHNY and CDR2 as SVGAGI (reference sequence). After removal of 5 bases from V and 1 base from J, the junction contained 7 bases not matched to a gene. Study-level findings and limits: Blood dates from about 2003 to 2018, possibly under older ART regimens. Clones with expansion before ART led the repertoire at all time points.

The immunoSEQ assay was v3.0, run at survey level. The target of sequencing was about 40,000-50,000 T-cell genomes per sample. TCRdb's table, derived via immunoSEQ multiplex PCR, lists solely in-frame clones and lacks some. This sample yields roughly 19,000 clones, of which approximately 86% are seen a single time; about 11% belongs to the top ten. This receptor was obtained from a middle-aged man with HIV. This material consisted of unsorted PBMCs, taken 0.5 years after starting antiretroviral therapy. The J gene is TRBJ2-3, the V gene TRBV6-6; 9 nucleotides agree with TRBD1. The CDR3 is CASSSRDRVGTDTQYF. DNA for the CDR3: TGTGCCAGCAGTAGCCGGGACAGGGTGGGCACAGATACGCAGTATTTT.